The T cell receptor beta chain under discussion was sequenced for a study of human T cells and chemical hapten exposure. Turning to the study itself: The patch tests put 0.01% DPC on the skin of the upper back and were read 6 days later.

One entry per CDR3 protein, called by TCRdb with MiXCR from the RACE reads. The sample consists of just under 40,000 distinct CDR3 sequences, about 13% of them appearing once. This clonotype was detected only a few times. Stated time point: patch test 3, about 24 weeks after DPC sensitization. As for treatment: therapeutic diphenylcyclopropenone sensitization with weekly scalp DPC. Total RNA extraction was carried out from unfractionated whole blood. Alopecia patients, 18 to 70 years old and DPC-suitable, served as donors. V shed 5 bases, J shed 5 bases, and the junction held 3 bases outside the gene matches. The CDR3 loop spans 14 amino acids.

The sequencing here drew on whole blood, taken in connection with sensitization to the hapten diphenylcyclopropenone (DPC). This chain uses TRBV12-3 or TRBV12-4 with TRBJ1-5; 10 nucleotides align to TRBD1. The clonotype was recovered from a middle-aged woman with alopecia areata. Some clones in this sample may be carry-over from other donors' samples. The CDR3 nucleotides are TGTGCCAGCAGTCCGGGACAGGGGCATCAGCCCCAGCATTTT. The encoded protein is CASSPGQGHQPQHF.